This TCR beta chain was sequenced during a study of OX40 agonist ivuxolimab in advanced cancers. Study-level information: Ivuxolimab was delivered to patients intravenously every 2 weeks at doses spanning 0.01 to 10 mg/kg. Eligibility admitted prior anti-PD-1, anti-PD-L1 or anti-CTLA-4 therapy; roughly 40% had some. Patients were roughly 81% male with ages roughly 20 to 90, mean approximately 62.

Trimming removed 2 bases at V and 6 bases at J, with 12 bases between. CDR3 length equals 14 residues. The V gene's germline CDR1 is LNHDA and CDR2 SQIVND (reference sequence). Assay: immunoSEQ multiplex PCR; the TCRdb copy retains only in-frame clones and omits some. The sample includes about 48,000 clones, approximately 78% of them seen just once. The chain is built from TRBV19 and TRBJ2-3; D unclear. The source is an adult with an advanced solid tumor such as melanoma, head and neck, liver or kidney cancer. Sequencing was performed on CD4+ or CD8+ T cells sorted from blood, taken in a trial of the OX40 agonist ivuxolimab. CDR3 residues: CASSITGLPDTQYF. The CDR3 DNA reads TGTGCCAGTAGTATAACGGGTTTGCCGGATACGCAGTATTTT.